The 23 T cell receptor beta chains below were found in one sample sequenced in a study of cytomegalovirus exposure and HLA in healthy donors. PCR used 60 Vbeta primers and 13 Jbeta primers. Only in-frame clones appear in the TCRdb table, and some are missing; sequencing was by immunoSEQ multiplex PCR. The data hold some 140,000 clones, with about 74% observed a single time. The source material was PBMCs. These receptors were obtained from a man aged 18 to 30 in good health and CMV-seropositive.

In nucleotides, the CDR3 is TGTGCCAGCAGTTCCGTTAGCGTTCCGACCACAGATACGCAGTATTTT. It is translated as CASSSVSVPTTDTQYF. This sequence joins TRBV5-6 and TRBJ2-3; possible D gene TRBD2, 5 bases. The germline V and J ends were trimmed by 5 bases and 2 bases, with 18 bases remaining between them. The germline CDR1 and CDR2 sequences are SGHDT and YYEEEE. The CDR3 covers 16 residues.

The rearrangement uses TRBV29-1 and TRBJ1-1; D uncertain. The CDR3 has 13 residues. Germline V lookup: CDR1 SQVTM, CDR2 ANQGSEA. Trimming removed 6 bases from V and 4 bases from J, with 15 bases in between. CDR3 sequence: CSVVTQPGTEAFF. The CDR3 DNA sequence: TGCAGCGTCGTGACCCAACCGGGCACTGAAGCTTTCTTT.

The chain uses TRBV19 and TRBJ2-5; 11 bases line up with TRBD1. The CDR3 loop spans 15 amino acids. Looked up from germline, CDR1 is LNHDA and CDR2 is SQIVND (reference sequence). V trimming: 4 bases; J trimming: 5 bases; junction bases outside the gene matches: 6. The CDR3 DNA follows: TGTGCCAGTAGTAGGACAGGGGGCGAGTTGGAGACCCAGTACTTC. This gives the protein CASSRTGGELETQYF.

The sample holds a few counts of this clone. The rearrangement uses TRBV5-1 and TRBJ1-1, with D perhaps TRBD1 (6 bases). Looked up from germline, CDR1 is SGHRS and CDR2 is YFSETQ. The CDR3 loop spans 14 amino acids. V was trimmed by 5 bases and J by 4 bases, leaving 15 bases between them. CDR3 residues: CASRVGGLATEAFF. As DNA, the CDR3 is TGCGCCAGCAGGGTGGGGGGGCTCGCCACTGAAGCTTTCTTT.

The chain couples TRBV7-2 to TRBJ1-5, with 9 positions matching TRBD1. Per germline, CDR1 SGHTA and CDR2 FQGNSA. The CDR3 covers 14 residues. Trimming at V came to 4 bases and at J to 7 bases, leaving 5 bases not matched to a gene. The CDR3: CASSWTGVGQPQHF. CDR3 in DNA: TGTGCCAGCAGCTGGACAGGGGTGGGACAGCCCCAGCATTTT.

This clone came up once. This chain links TRBV7-6 with TRBJ2-5; maybe TRBD2 (6 bases). The CDR3 is 17 amino acids. Germline-derived CDR1 and CDR2 are SGHVS and FNYEAQ. Between the trimmed V and J ends, which lost 2 bases and 1 base, there was a span of 17 bases. The CDR3 sequence is CASSLKTSGPFQETQYF. The DNA of the CDR3 is TGTGCCAGCAGCTTAAAGACAAGCGGGCCTTTCCAAGAGACCCAGTACTTC.

This clone was seen only once. The chain links TRBV5-1 to TRBJ2-7; 7 bases agree with TRBD1. The J segment lost 0 bases and the V segment lost 4 bases, leaving 13 bases of the junction unmatched. Germline V gene data show CDR1 as SGHRS and CDR2 as YFSETQ. This CDR3 region has 17 residues. The DNA for the CDR3 is TGCGCCAGCAGCGGAGTGATTGGGACAGCAGCCTCCTACGAGCAGTACTTC. Its protein product is CASSGVIGTAASYEQYF.

The chain combines TRBV5-1 with TRBJ2-2, with 11 bases aligning to TRBD1. Germline CDR1 reads SGHRS; CDR2 reads YFSETQ. V was pared by 0 bases and J by 4 bases, with 11 bases of the junction left unmatched. This CDR3 contains 19 residues. CDR3 residues: CASSLASRTGGKGTGELFF. The DNA for the CDR3 is TGCGCCAGCAGCTTGGCGTCAAGGACAGGGGGCAAAGGCACCGGGGAGCTGTTTTTT.

The rearrangement joins TRBV9 to TRBJ1-2, with D unclear. This CDR3 comprises 12 residues. CDR1 is SGDLS, CDR2 YYNGEE, per germline. The V end was cut by 6 bases, the J end by 5 bases, with 11 bases between. The DNA for the CDR3 is TGTGCCAGCACGAGGTCCCCATATGGCTACACCTTC. Protein product: CASTRSPYGYTF.

V gene TRBV27 combines with J gene TRBJ2-7, with 7 bases fitting TRBD1. CDR3 length: 14 residues. Germline V gene lookup returns CDR1 MNHEY and CDR2 SMNVEV (reference sequence). The ends lost 6 bases at V and 3 bases at J; junction bases unmatched: 8. The CDR3 DNA follows: TGTGCCAGCAGCCTGGGGGCAGGGGGCTACGAGCAGTACTTC. This translates into CASSLGAGGYEQYF.

The V and J genes are TRBV6-5 and TRBJ1-5; 8 bases map to TRBD1. V trimming: 2 bases; J trimming: 4 bases; junction bases outside the gene matches: 7. The length of the CDR3 is 16 residues. Looked up from germline, CDR1 is MNHEY and CDR2 is SVGAGI. CDR3 in DNA: TGTGCCAGCAGTTACCGGACAGGGAATGGGAATCAGCCCCAGCATTTT. This encodes CASSYRTGNGNQPQHF.

The chain combines TRBV4-3 with TRBJ2-1; a possible D gene is TRBD1 (5 bases). Per the germline V gene, CDR1 is LGHNA and CDR2 is YSLEER. This CDR3 has 15 amino acids. V shed 1 base and J shed 7 bases, with 14 bases lying between them. In DNA form, the CDR3 reads TGCGCCAGCAGCCAAGGGGGCCTCGAGGAGAATGAGCAGTTCTTC. Protein: CASSQGGLEENEQFF.

The J gene is TRBJ2-1, the V gene TRBV6-4, with 7 nucleotides matching TRBD2. The germline CDR1 and CDR2 sequences are MRHNA and SNTAGT. After removal of 2 bases from V and 7 bases from J, the junction contained 11 bases not matched to a gene. The CDR3 is 16 residues long. CDR3 sequence reads: CASSDGWSSGRNEQFF. Here the CDR3 DNA reads TGTGCCAGCAGTGACGGTTGGTCTAGCGGTAGGAATGAGCAGTTCTTC.

The chain carries TRBV19 and TRBJ2-7; tentatively, D is TRBD1 (6 bases). Germline V gene lookup returns CDR1 LNHDA and CDR2 SQIVND (reference sequence). CDR3 size: 15 residues. Trimming removed 3 bases from V and 3 bases from J, with 15 bases in between. The CDR3 sequence is CASSIGVRGNYEQYF. The CDR3 bases are TGTGCCAGTAGTATCGGGGTCAGGGGTAACTACGAGCAGTACTTC.

Only a few counts were recorded for this clone. This chain connects TRBV7-9 to TRBJ1-1; D ambiguous. V was trimmed by 4 bases and J by 4 bases, leaving 16 bases between them. The CDR3 runs to 15 residues. Per the germline V gene, CDR1 is SEHNR and CDR2 is FQNEAQ (reference sequence). The CDR3 loop reads CASSSKPYPGTEAFF. The CDR3 region has the DNA TGTGCCAGCAGCTCTAAGCCCTACCCTGGCACTGAAGCTTTCTTT.

The chain couples TRBV4-1 to TRBJ1-5, with no clear D. In germline, CDR1 is MGHRA, CDR2 YSYEKL. The CDR3 covers 16 residues. V lost 0 bases to trimming and J lost 2 bases, with 11 bases between them. DNA for the CDR3: TGCGCCAGCAGCCAAGATGATGGGGAGGGCAATCAGCCCCAGCATTTT. Protein: CASSQDDGEGNQPQHF.

V is TRBV19 and J is TRBJ2-2, with 10 bases lining up with TRBD1. Trimming removed 5 bases from V and 5 bases from J; junction bases left unmatched: 8. Germline V lookup: CDR1 LNHDA, CDR2 SQIVND (reference sequence). CDR3 length equals 16 residues. The CDR3 is CASSSGQGTGTGELFF. The CDR3 DNA reads TGTGCCAGTAGTTCGGGACAGGGGACTGGGACCGGGGAGCTGTTTTTT. Using reference TRBV19 and TRBJ2-2 for the parts outside the CDR3, the full variable domain is DGGITQSPKYLFRKEGQNVTLSCEQNLNHDAMYWYRQDPGQGLRLIYYSQIVNDFQKGDIAEGYSVSREKKESFPLTVTSAQKNPTAFYLCASSSGQGTGTGELFFGEGSRLTVL.

The chain couples TRBV2 to TRBJ2-1, with a weak D call TRBD1 (6 bases). The CDR3 has 15 amino acids. The germline V and J ends were trimmed by 3 bases and 7 bases, with 16 bases remaining between them. The germline CDR1 and CDR2 sequences are SNHLY and FYNNEI. CDR3 nucleotides: TGTGCCAGCAGTGAGTCCAGGGGAAGGCGAAATGAGCAGTTCTTC. Translation: CASSESRGRRNEQFF.

The chain carries TRBV28 and TRBJ1-1; 9 bases are a match to TRBD1. Trimming cost V 3 bases and J 5 bases; bases outside gene matches: 7. The CDR3 spans 15 residues. Germline CDR1 MDHEN, CDR2 SYDVKM. The CDR3 DNA reads TGTGCCAGCAGTTTCGGGGGACAGGGACTAACTGAAGCTTTCTTT. This encodes CASSFGGQGLTEAFF.

The chain uses TRBV6-5 and TRBJ1-2, with D possibly being TRBD1 (6 bases). Germline V gives CDR1 MNHEY, CDR2 SVGAGI. The CDR3 sequence is 13 residues long. V gave up 11 bases and J gave up 9 bases, with 22 bases separating them. The CDR3 is CARPPHREGSYTF. The CDR3 region has the DNA TGTGCCCGCCCCCCCCACAGGGAAGGAAGCTACACCTTC.

The J gene is TRBJ2-1, the V gene TRBV7-9; TRBD2 matches 9 bases. Germline V gives CDR1 SEHNR, CDR2 FQNEAQ (reference sequence). CDR3 length: 15 residues. V lost 1 base to trimming and J lost 8 bases; unmatched junction nucleotides: 6. CDR3 region: CASSLEASGVDEQFF. The CDR3 DNA reads as TGTGCCAGCAGCTTAGAGGCTAGCGGGGTCGATGAGCAGTTCTTC.

J is TRBJ1-2 and V is TRBV5-6; a possible D gene is TRBD1 (6 bases). CDR3 size: 14 residues. Germline loops: CDR1 SGHDT, CDR2 YYEEEE. V was cut by 4 bases and J by 2 bases, with 12 bases left in between. In DNA, the CDR3 is TGTGCCAGCAGCGTGGGACAACAAAACTATGGCTACACCTTC. It translates to CASSVGQQNYGYTF.

The CDR3 DNA reads as TGTGCCAGCTCACGGGACACGCGACAGGGCCAAGGGCAGTACTTC. Encoded protein: CASSRDTRQGQGQYF. The chain joins TRBV18 to TRBJ2-7; the match to TRBD1 covers 7 bases. CDR3 length: 15 amino acids. Germline lookup yields CDR1 KGHSH and CDR2 LQKENI. V shed 4 bases and J 9 bases; nucleotides not matched to a gene: 15. Full variable domain (rest looked up from reference TRBV18 and TRBJ2-7): NAGVMQNPRHLVRRRGQEARLRCSPMKGHSHVYWYRQLPEEGLKFMVYLQKENIIDESGMPKERFSAEFPKEGPSILRIQQVVRGDSAAYFCASSRDTRQGQGQYFGPGTRLTVT.